This TCR beta chain derives from a study of blood T cell repertoires in COVID-19 (dated by TCRdb to the early 2020s). About the full investigation: The collaborator samples originated in the United States, Italy and Spain and spanned the acute and convalescent phases of COVID-19. The material from the prospective study consisted of cDNA or gDNA derived from T cells, B-cell-depleted T cells, or PBMCs. The dataset comprised deeply sampled blood TCRbeta repertoires from subjects exposed to, actively infected with, or recovered from COVID-19. A freely available public database, intended as a resource for researchers studying the immune response to SARS-CoV-2, is where the repertoires were released. Samples came from the ongoing ImmuneRACE study (first 160 participants) plus 1,254 subjects from 6 global collaborators. A de-identified subject ID, COVID-19 status, age in years and sex were almost always included in the sample metadata. Where HLA class I and class II types were available, the types were taken from metadata supplied by the sample provider, not from assay-based typing. Beyond this particular receptor, the publication reports: Clinical and demographic metadata were provided uncurated, with the amount varying by source and participant.

A note on this clone: Its antigen has not been determined. Per-nucleotide qualities are absent, and no much larger clonotype sits a single base away.

The collaborating institutions used their own protocols to collect whole blood in K2EDTA tubes. For TCRbeta analysis, collaborator samples were shipped as frozen whole blood, as isolated PBMCs, or as DNA extracted from either sample type. The CDR3 sequence holds 16 residues, the cysteine and phenylalanine included. Only CDR3 DNA is held: 48 bases, read in frame from base 1. The V and J ends are trimmed by 1 base and 1 base, leaving 13 bases between them. Per the germline V gene, MGHRA is the CDR1 and YSYEKL is the CDR2. TCRbeta CDR3 regions were amplified from genomic DNA by means of the immunoSEQ Assay, a bias-controlled multiplex PCR. In the authors' own workflow: Within the assay, amplification of reference gene primers was used to estimate how many nucleated cells each sample contained. Sequence reads were collapsed and filtered to measure the absolute abundance of every unique TCRbeta CDR3 rearrangement. For each sample, productive Simpson clonality was calculated by taking the square root of Simpson's diversity index across productive rearrangements. Imported from immuneACCESS, the table was reduced by TCRdb to in-frame sequences with V and J called. These copies leave out some clones; in studies compared against another copy, an unresolved V gene accounts for under half, and the cause of the remainder is not known. V and J calls and clone size are given by that table; D and trimming were obtained from the DNA. The sample has under 130,000 clones on record, around 81% of them singletons. Of the sample, around 10% is held by the ten largest clones.

This sequence was found in a woman aged 70-85 years with acute or convalescent COVID-19. The sequence is built from TRBV4-1 and TRBJ1-1, with no reliable assignment of the D segment. The sequencing input was peripheral blood. The sequenced DNA is TGCGCCAGCAGCCAAGGTATCGGGGTGGGGAACACTGAAGCTTTCTTT. Its coded protein is CASSQGIGVGNTEAFF.